A single sample gave rise to the 24 T cell receptor beta chains below, sequenced in a study of naive and memory T cell subsets. An equimolar mix of two oligonucleotides served as the beta constant-region primer for TRBC1 and TRBC2. MiXCR, applied by TCRdb to the UMI-ligation and nested PCR reads, yields one record per CDR3 protein. This sample has 130,000 to 150,000 distinct CDR3 sequences, with over 15% found just once. Sequences were obtained from naive CD4+ T cells from blood. The receptors originated from a human donor in good health.

This clonotype turned up a few times. The chain combines TRBV7-8 with TRBJ2-7, with D unresolved. V dropped 1 base and J dropped 2 bases, with 12 bases sitting between them. There are 15 residues in the CDR3. Germline CDR1 SGHVS, CDR2 FQNEAQ. The CDR3 DNA sequence: TGTGCCAGCAGCTTAGAAGCTAGGTCGACCTACGAGCAGTACTTC. This gives the protein CASSLEARSTYEQYF.

This clonotype was found a few times. The chain links TRBV4-1 to TRBJ2-1, with 8 bases identical to TRBD1. The CDR3 extends over 15 amino acids. V lost 3 bases to trimming and J lost 3 bases; unmatched junction nucleotides: 4. Germline V gives CDR1 MGHRA, CDR2 YSYEKL. The CDR3 spells CASSHPDRDYNEQFF. CDR3 coding DNA: TGCGCCAGCAGCCACCCGGACAGGGACTACAATGAGCAGTTCTTC.

This clonotype was counted only a few times. The chain has TRBV7-9 and TRBJ2-3; weak D call: TRBD2 (6 bases). Germline values: CDR1 SEHNR, CDR2 FQNEAQ (reference sequence). CDR3 size: 15 residues. Trimming shortened V by 5 bases and J by 4 bases, and 16 bases separated the two germline ends. CDR3 nucleotide sequence: TGTGCCAGCAGCCGAGGTTCGACGGGGGCAGATACGCAGTATTTT. It translates to CASSRGSTGADTQYF.

The chain uses TRBV7-3 and TRBJ2-3; TRBD2 matches at 13 bases. This CDR3 region has 16 residues. V lost 5 bases to trimming and J lost 4 bases; unmatched junction nucleotides: 6. Germline V gives CDR1 SGHTA, CDR2 FQGTGA. The CDR3 bases are TGTGCCAGCAGCAGTATACTAGCGGGAGGGGCAGATACGCAGTATTTT. As protein: CASSSILAGGADTQYF.

As for this clonotype: The junction differs from germline at one of its ends, possibly a read error. The J gene is TRBJ2-1, the V gene TRBV20-1; 15 bases match TRBD2. The CDR3 covers 14 residues. Per germline, CDR1 DFQATT and CDR2 SNEGSKA (reference sequence). CDR3 residues: CSAIGTSGRNGQFF. CDR3 nucleotide sequence: TGCAGTGCTATTGGGACTAGCGGGAGGAATGGGCAGTTCTTC.

The CDR3 DNA reads as TGTGCCAGCTCACCACAGGGGGCGAGCACAGATACGCAGTATTTT. Amino acid sequence: CASSPQGASTDTQYF. The rearrangement joins TRBV18 to TRBJ2-3, with 7 bases identical to TRBD1. Trimming removed 1 base from V and 0 bases from J; junction bases left unmatched: 1. CDR1 and CDR2 (germline): KGHSH, LQKENI. CDR3 length: 15 amino acids.

The sample holds a few counts of this clonotype. V is TRBV9 and J is TRBJ2-3; TRBD2 is a possible D gene (5 bases). CDR1 and CDR2 from the germline V gene are SGDLS and YYNGEE. V was clipped by 3 bases and J by 2 bases, with 13 bases between them. The CDR3 totals 15 residues. Here the CDR3 DNA reads TGTGCCAGCAGCGACCGGACTGCCTACACAGATACGCAGTATTTT. Encoded protein: CASSDRTAYTDTQYF.

This clonotype has at least ten counts. The rearrangement joins TRBV11-2 to TRBJ1-1; D gene ambiguous. Germline V gene data show CDR1 as SGHAT and CDR2 as FQNNGV. The CDR3 loop spans 14 amino acids. Trimming shortened V by 0 bases and J by 2 bases, and 7 bases separated the two germline ends. CDR3 in DNA: TGTGCCAGCAGCTTAGATTGGCATAACACTGAAGCTTTCTTT. Its translation is CASSLDWHNTEAFF.

About this clonotype: A much larger clonotype is one base distant, so this may be a read error. Here the CDR3 DNA reads TGTGCCAGCTCACCGAAGATCCGGGACTACCGGTACAAGCAGTACTTC. This gives the protein CASSPKIRDYRYKQYF. This chain links TRBV18 with TRBJ2-7, with 7 nucleotides matching TRBD2. Germline assignment: CDR1 KGHSH and CDR2 LQKENI. The CDR3 consists of 16 residues. Unmatched junction bases numbered 16, after V lost 3 bases and J lost 8 bases.

This chain connects TRBV5-8 to TRBJ1-5; a weak D match, TRBD1 (5 bases). The CDR3 has 15 amino acids. Trimming cost V 4 bases and J 5 bases, with 16 bases left between them. CDR1 is SGHTS, CDR2 YDEGEE, per germline. CDR3 sequence reads: CASSPGGSRDQPQHF. The DNA of the CDR3 is TGTGCCAGCAGCCCGGGGGGTAGTCGAGATCAGCCCCAGCATTTT.

This clonotype was seen a handful of times. V is TRBV29-1 and J is TRBJ2-1; D is uncertain. CDR1 and CDR2 (germline): SQVTM, ANQGSEA. Trimming removed 7 bases at V and 5 bases at J, with 9 bases between. The CDR3 has 11 amino acids. CDR3 sequence (DNA): TGCAGCGGGCGAAGTAACAATGAGCAGTTCTTC. It yields the protein CSGRSNNEQFF.

This clonotype was seen a handful of times. The chain is built from TRBV29-1 and TRBJ1-3; TRBD1 might be the D (5 bases). Germline V gene sequence: CDR1 SQVTM, CDR2 ANQGSEA. The CDR3 extends over 15 amino acids. The V gene lost 4 bases and the J gene lost 0 bases, with 13 bases spanning the gap. The CDR3 bases are TGCAGCGTTGCGGCGGGGCTAAGCTCTGGAAACACCATATATTTT. Its protein product is CSVAAGLSSGNTIYF.

This clonotype was counted a few times. The chain combines TRBV29-1 with TRBJ1-5, with 7 bases fitting TRBD1. Per the germline V gene, CDR1 is SQVTM and CDR2 is ANQGSEA. J lost 1 base, V lost 4 bases, and 7 bases had no gene match. This CDR3 region has 15 residues. Here the CDR3 DNA reads TGCAGCGTTGTAGAAAGGGGGCAAAGCAATCAGCCCCAGCATTTT. Translated: CSVVERGQSNQPQHF.

This clonotype was found many times. This chain links TRBV5-1 with TRBJ1-1; D is undetermined. The germline V gene encodes CDR1 SGHRS and CDR2 YFSETQ. Trimming took 7 bases from V and 0 from J, leaving 13 bases between them. The CDR3 contains 14 residues. The CDR3 reads CASCIGFMNTEAFF. The CDR3 region has the DNA TGCGCCAGCTGTATAGGATTCATGAACACTGAAGCTTTCTTT.

This clonotype was seen more than once but under ten times. J is TRBJ2-2 and V is TRBV4-1, with 13 bases that match TRBD2. There are 19 residues in the CDR3. Germline-derived CDR1 and CDR2 are MGHRA and YSYEKL. The junction had 7 bases not matched to a gene; V was cut back by 0 bases and J by 3 bases. This chain's CDR3 is CASSQETSGRSWDTGELFF. As DNA, the CDR3 is TGCGCCAGCAGCCAAGAGACTAGCGGGAGGAGCTGGGACACCGGGGAGCTGTTTTTT.

The chain is built from TRBV7-9 and TRBJ2-7, with D perhaps TRBD2 (5 bases). Per the germline V gene, CDR1 is SEHNR and CDR2 is FQNEAQ (reference sequence). Trimming pared 0 bases from V and 3 bases from J, leaving 15 bases between. The CDR3 consists of 16 residues. Here the CDR3 reads CASSLAFGRECYEQYF. The CDR3 nucleotides are TGTGCCAGCAGCTTAGCGTTTGGGAGAGAATGCTACGAGCAGTACTTC.

This clonotype was seen only a few times. CDR3 nucleotide sequence: TGTGCCAGCAGCCAAGTGGGCCGGAAACAAGAGACCCAGTACTTC. This sequence encodes CASSQVGRKQETQYF. The chain couples TRBV7-2 to TRBJ2-5; D uncertain. Trimming removed 5 bases from V and 2 bases from J, with 15 bases in between. The CDR3 runs 15 residues. The germline V gene has CDR1 SGHTA and CDR2 FQGNSA. The complete variable domain, with remaining parts taken from reference TRBV7-2 and TRBJ2-5, reads GAGVSQSPSNKVTEKGKDVELRCDPISGHTALYWYRQSLGQGLEFLIYFQGNSAPDKSGLPSDRFSAERTGGSVSTLTIQRTQQEDSAVYLCASSQVGRKQETQYFGPGTRLLVL.

In this sample, this clonotype turned up many times. V usage is TRBV15 and J usage is TRBJ2-4, with 11 bases aligning to TRBD2. V was pared by 1 base and J by 3 bases, with 2 bases of the junction left unmatched. The germline V gene encodes CDR1 LNHNV and CDR2 YYDKDF (reference sequence). CDR3 length equals 16 residues. The CDR3 sequence is CATSRVLAGDKNIQYF. DNA for the CDR3: TGTGCCACCAGCAGAGTACTAGCGGGAGACAAAAACATTCAGTACTTC.

This chain links TRBV19 with TRBJ1-1, with D possibly being TRBD1 (5 bases). The germline gives CDR1 LNHDA, CDR2 SQIVND (reference sequence). Between the trimmed V and J ends, which lost 6 bases and 1 base, there was a span of 15 bases. The CDR3 runs to 15 residues. The CDR3 reads CASSPTVQSNTEAFF. Written as DNA, the CDR3 is TGTGCCAGTAGCCCGACAGTCCAATCGAACACTGAAGCTTTCTTT.

The rearrangement uses TRBV27 and TRBJ1-6; D gene ambiguous. CDR1 is MNHEY, CDR2 SMNVEV, per germline (reference sequence). Trimming stripped 2 bases from V and 8 bases from J, with 10 bases between. CDR3 size: 14 residues. DNA for the CDR3: TGTGCCAGCAGTTTAAAGGGTGGGGATTCACCCCTCCACTTT. Translating gives CASSLKGGDSPLHF.

The chain couples TRBV29-1 to TRBJ2-1, with D maybe TRBD2 (6 bases). V lost 7 bases and J lost 7, with 17 bases in between. CDR3 size: 13 residues. Germline-derived CDR1 and CDR2 are SQVTM and ANQGSEA. The CDR3, as DNA: TGCAGCGCCCGGGACTCAATTTGGAATGAGCAGTTCTTC. Amino acid sequence: CSARDSIWNEQFF.

The chain recombines TRBV5-1 with TRBJ2-2; possible D gene TRBD1, 6 bases. Germline V lookup: CDR1 SGHRS, CDR2 YFSETQ. V lost 4 bases and J lost 2, with 12 bases in between. The CDR3 extends over 15 amino acids. The CDR3 sequence: CASSPRTDNTGELFF. CDR3 DNA: TGCGCCAGCAGCCCAAGGACAGATAACACCGGGGAGCTGTTTTTT.

This clonotype was observed a few times. This sequence joins TRBV12-3 or TRBV12-4 and TRBJ2-2; D unresolved. The CDR3 length is 14 residues. V was shortened by 5 bases and J by 6 bases, with 13 bases between the two germline ends. This CDR3 reads CASSPLEFAGELFF. The CDR3, as DNA: TGTGCCAGCAGTCCACTGGAGTTCGCCGGGGAGCTGTTTTTT.

This clonotype came up once. The chain uses TRBV29-1 and TRBJ1-1; D is ambiguous. Germline CDR1 SQVTM, CDR2 ANQGSEA. V shed 5 bases and J shed 1 base, with 8 bases lying between them. The CDR3 extends over 12 amino acids. CDR3 bases: TGCAGCGTTAGTAATAGGAACACTGAAGCTTTCTTT. It encodes CSVSNRNTEAFF. The variable domain in full, completed from reference TRBV29-1 and TRBJ1-1, reads SAVISQKPSRDICQRGTSLTIQCQVDSQVTMMFWYRQQPGQSLTLIATANQGSEATYESGFVIDKFPISRPNLTFSTLTVSNMSPEDSSIYLCSVSNRNTEAFFGQGTRLTVV.